Reported below is one T cell receptor (beta chain). This sample is drawn from a study of T cell responses to AZD1222 COVID-19 vaccine. V lost 0 bases and J 1 base, leaving 3 bases between the germline ends. Germline V gene sequence: CDR1 LGHDT, CDR2 YNNKEL (reference sequence). The CDR3 is 13 residues long. Here immunoSEQ multiplex PCR was the method, and the copy in TCRdb shows in-frame clones only, minus some. This repertoire shows under 200,000 clones, approximately 87% found once; its top ten account for 2.5% to 3%. This TCR was recovered from an adult in good health. The sample consisted of peripheral blood, taken on day 0 of MenACWY control vaccination. The rearrangement links TRBV3-1 (or the pseudogene TRBV3-2) to TRBJ1-1; no reliable D call. The CDR3 DNA sequence: TGTGCCAGCAGCCAAGATGAGAACACTGAAGCTTTCTTT. This translates into CASSQDENTEAFF.